This is a list of T cell receptor beta chains from one sample in a study of Graves' ophthalmopathy and Graves' hyperthyroidism. TCRdb called the multiplex PCR reads again in MiXCR, with one record for every CDR3 protein. This sample has hundreds of thousands of distinct CDR3 sequences; 45% occur once, and the top ten carry approximately 44%. The sequencing sample was made of peripheral blood. These TCRs come from an adult man with Graves' ophthalmopathy. The conserved cysteine and the conserved F or W are not part of the CDR3 here. D genes are given only for firm matches.

-	TRBV10-3	TRBJ1-5	ATQLSGNQPQH
TRBD1	TRBV5-1	TRBJ2-7	ASTSRGGPYEQY
-	TRBV12-3/TRBV12-4	TRBJ2-7	ASSLARTGGYEQY
TRBD1	TRBV6-5	TRBJ2-7	ASSSLDRASYEQY
-	TRBV7-6	TRBJ2-7	ASSLGDGGYEQY
-	TRBV7-2	TRBJ1-1	ASSTGPARDEAF
TRBD1	TRBV11-2	TRBJ2-5	ASSYQGDGTQY
-	TRBV2	TRBJ1-5	ASGGGGFGNQPQH
-	TRBV7-9	TRBJ2-5	ASSSKQMGEETQY
-	TRBV6-4	TRBJ1-1	ASSDVDTEAF
-	TRBV20-1	TRBJ2-7	SARVARGSGYEQY
-	TRBV7-9	TRBJ1-4	ASSLPGPTNEKLF
-	TRBV25-1	TRBJ1-5	ASSEYRDPGQPQH
TRBD1	TRBV25-1	TRBJ1-1	ASSPTGAAYPAF
TRBD1	TRBV7-9	TRBJ1-1	ASRQGFGNTEAF
TRBD2	TRBV29-1	TRBJ2-3	SVEDRASGGIDTQY
-	TRBV6-2/TRBV6-3	TRBJ1-2	ASSRQEIYGYT
-	TRBV12-3/TRBV12-4	TRBJ1-5	ASSPGALVGNQPQH
TRBD1	TRBV5-4	TRBJ1-6	ASSRDRGLHSPLH
-	TRBV3-1	TRBJ2-3	ASSPSTARTDTQY
-	TRBV6-5	TRBJ1-1	ASSYDGDTEAF
TRBD2	TRBV2	TRBJ2-2	ASSRGLAGGPANTGELF
-	TRBV9	TRBJ1-5	ASSVEAAYSNQPQH
-	TRBV6-1	TRBJ1-5	ASSSFDRPNQPQH
TRBD1	TRBV30	TRBJ2-7	AWSPTGALSYEQY